These 21 T cell receptor beta chains were sequenced from one sample in a study of shared clonotypes between healthy human individuals. Repertoires were generated with immunoSEQ multiplex PCR, while TCRdb's copy carries only in-frame clones and drops some. The repertoire consists of 2 million to 2.5 million clones, with approximately 93% occurring once and the leading ten covering approximately 0.4%. Specimen: naive CD4+ T cells from PBMCs. Subset indicated: CD45RA+ positively selected. The receptor set was obtained from a man aged 18 to 30 in good health. Some clones in this sample may be carry-over from other donors' samples.

The V call is TRBV7-2, the J call TRBJ2-7; D is possibly TRBD1 (5 bases). In germline, CDR1 is SGHTA, CDR2 FQGNSA. Deletions cut 3 bases from V and 3 bases from J, with 18 bases between. This CDR3 has 16 residues. CDR3 sequence (DNA): TGTGCCAGCAGCTTGGTCGGCTGGCAGGGATACTACGAGCAGTACTTC. It codes for CASSLVGWQGYYEQYF.

This chain joins TRBV12-5 and TRBJ2-1; D uncertain. V was trimmed by 1 base and J by 8 bases, leaving 12 bases between them. This CDR3 spans 14 amino acids. Germline values: CDR1 LGHNT, CDR2 FRNRAP. The CDR3 loop reads CASGLGLQAYEQFF. The CDR3 DNA sequence: TGTGCTAGTGGTTTGGGACTCCAGGCCTATGAGCAGTTCTTC.

The chain is built from TRBV19 and TRBJ2-7; D may be TRBD2 (6 bases). The CDR3 is 12 residues long. V was cut by 1 base and J by 5 bases, with 6 bases left in between. Germline assignment: CDR1 LNHDA and CDR2 SQIVND (reference sequence). CDR3 nucleotide sequence: TGTGCCAGTAGTATAGGGGGGGACGAGCAGTACTTC. This gives the protein CASSIGGDEQYF.

The chain has TRBV28 and TRBJ2-4, with no clear D. Deletions cut 6 bases from V and 3 bases from J, with 15 bases between. Germline V lookup: CDR1 MDHEN, CDR2 SYDVKM. The CDR3 is made up of 15 amino acids. The CDR3: CASSPPRVGKNIQYF. The DNA of the CDR3 is TGTGCCAGCAGCCCTCCCCGGGTAGGCAAAAACATTCAGTACTTC.

The rearrangement uses TRBV6-1 and TRBJ2-7; D unresolved. V shed 4 bases and J shed 6 bases, with 13 bases lying between them. The V gene's germline CDR1 is MNHNS and CDR2 SASEGT. The CDR3 is 13 amino acids. The CDR3 sequence is CASSVRLGIEQYF. The CDR3 DNA follows: TGTGCCAGCAGTGTCAGACTGGGGATCGAGCAGTACTTC.

About this clone itself: The sample contains more than one DNA sequence encoding this CDR3. The rearrangement uses TRBV28 and TRBJ2-7; TRBD2 aligns across 8 bases. The ends lost 5 bases at V and 0 bases at J; junction bases unmatched: 3. The length of the CDR3 is 14 residues. Germline CDR1 MDHEN, CDR2 SYDVKM. In nucleotides, the CDR3 is TGTGCCAGCAGTCTTAGCGGGACCTCCTACGAGCAGTACTTC. Encoded protein: CASSLSGTSYEQYF.

The rearrangement uses TRBV9 and TRBJ2-3, with D perhaps matching TRBD2 (7 bases). The length of the CDR3 is 17 residues. Germline CDR1 reads SGDLS; CDR2 reads YYNGEE. V shed 0 bases and J shed 7 bases, with 21 bases lying between them. Here the CDR3 DNA reads TGTGCCAGCAGCGTAGGAGGGGGGGCTAGTATGCCGTATACGCAGTATTTT. Translating it yields CASSVGGGASMPYTQYF.

This clone was picked up one time. Distinct nucleotide sequences in the sample also encode this CDR3. This sequence joins TRBV19 and TRBJ2-2, with no clear D. The V end lost 3 bases, the J end lost 6 bases, and 8 bases lay between the germline ends. The CDR3 spans 13 residues. Germline V gene lookup returns CDR1 LNHDA and CDR2 SQIVND (reference sequence). CDR3 nucleotide sequence: TGTGCCAGTAGTATCACGGCCCCCGGGGAGCTGTTTTTT. Its protein is CASSITAPGELFF.

In the case of this clone: The same CDR3 can be traced to other DNA sequences in this sample. This chain connects TRBV28 to TRBJ1-2; unclear D gene. Germline CDR1 MDHEN, CDR2 SYDVKM. The V end was cut by 3 bases, the J end by 4 bases, with 9 bases between. The CDR3 extends over 13 amino acids. The CDR3 sequence: CASSLLGSYGYTF. CDR3 DNA: TGTGCCAGCAGTTTGCTCGGTAGCTATGGCTACACCTTC.

The chain has TRBV7-6 and TRBJ2-5, with 11 bases that match TRBD1. Germline-derived CDR1 and CDR2 are SGHVS and FNYEAQ. Losses at the gene ends were 5 bases for V and 5 bases for J; bases not matched to a gene: 13. The CDR3 sequence is 17 residues long. This chain's CDR3 is CASSPLNPGQGGETQYF. CDR3 in DNA: TGTGCCAGCAGCCCACTCAACCCGGGACAGGGGGGGGAGACCCAGTACTTC.

The CDR3 loop is CASSVNQGRTEAFF. The CDR3 DNA follows: TGTGCCAGCAGCGTAAACCAGGGGCGAACTGAAGCTTTCTTT. This chain connects TRBV11-2 to TRBJ1-1, with D perhaps matching TRBD1 (6 bases). V was trimmed by 5 bases and J by 5 bases, leaving 15 bases between them. The germline V gene encodes CDR1 SGHAT and CDR2 FQNNGV. The CDR3 runs to 14 residues.

The chain combines TRBV10-3 with TRBJ2-1; D gene ambiguous. CDR3 length: 14 residues. V dropped 7 bases and J dropped 3 bases, with 13 bases sitting between them. Per the germline V gene, CDR1 is ENHRY and CDR2 is SYGVKD. CDR3 in amino acids: CAINPGSYYNEQFF. The CDR3 DNA reads as TGTGCCATCAACCCGGGCTCTTACTACAATGAGCAGTTCTTC.

V gene TRBV10-1 combines with J gene TRBJ2-7, with D unclear. Trimming removed 7 bases at V and 2 bases at J, with 18 bases between. The CDR3 runs to 15 residues. Germline lookup yields CDR1 WNHNN and CDR2 SYGVQD (reference sequence). DNA of the CDR3: TGCGCCAGCAAAGGCCGTACTTACAAAACCTACGAGCAGTACTTC. Translating it yields CASKGRTYKTYEQYF.

This chain connects TRBV5-1 to TRBJ2-1; 7 bases are shared with TRBD2. CDR1 and CDR2 from the germline V gene are SGHRS and YFSETQ. J lost 6 bases, V lost 5 bases, and 11 bases had no gene match. The CDR3 extends over 15 amino acids. CDR3 sequence: CASRSLWGGINEQFF. CDR3 nucleotides: TGCGCCAGCAGGTCGCTTTGGGGAGGGATCAATGAGCAGTTCTTC.

The rearrangement links TRBV7-2 to TRBJ2-3; 10 positions agree with TRBD2. Trimming took 8 bases from V and 4 from J; bases not matched to a gene: 12. From germline, CDR1 is SGHTA and CDR2 FQGNSA. The CDR3 contains 16 residues. CDR3 coding DNA: TGTGCCAGCGGTTTCCAAAGCCTAGCGGGAGCAGATACGCAGTATTTT. This translates into CASGFQSLAGADTQYF.

This clone was detected once. As DNA, the CDR3 is TGCGCCAGCAGCCAAGCTCGACCAGGACGGCGGTACGAGCAGTACTTC. It codes for CASSQARPGRRYEQYF. The rearrangement links TRBV4-1 to TRBJ2-7; D ambiguous. The V gene's germline CDR1 is MGHRA and CDR2 YSYEKL. The CDR3 length is 16 residues. The V end lost 1 base, the J end lost 4 bases, and 17 bases lay between the germline ends.

This chain joins TRBV5-1 and TRBJ1-2; D may be TRBD1 (5 bases). Trimming took 0 bases from V and 4 from J, leaving 13 bases between them. CDR1 and CDR2 from the germline V gene are SGHRS and YFSETQ. The CDR3 extends over 15 amino acids. The CDR3 loop is CASSLDRPAPYGYTF. The CDR3 bases are TGCGCCAGCAGCTTGGACAGGCCAGCCCCCTATGGCTACACCTTC.

CDR3 region: CASSGVHPSSYNEQFF. The CDR3 DNA is TGTGCCAGCAGTGGGGTCCATCCTAGCTCCTACAATGAGCAGTTCTTC. The chain employs TRBV6-1 and TRBJ2-1; D ambiguous. The V gene's germline CDR1 is MNHNS and CDR2 SASEGT. The CDR3 has 16 residues. V lost 4 bases and J 0 bases, leaving 13 bases between the germline ends.

The CDR3 here is CASSDPREFTYNEQFF. CDR3 nucleotides: TGTGCCAGCAGCGACCCCCGGGAGTTCACCTACAATGAGCAGTTCTTC. The chain combines TRBV11-2 with TRBJ2-1, with D perhaps matching TRBD2 (6 bases). This CDR3 has 16 residues. V gave up 5 bases and J gave up 2 bases, with 16 bases separating them. Looked up from germline, CDR1 is SGHAT and CDR2 is FQNNGV.

The chain uses TRBV2 and TRBJ2-3; 8 bases agree with TRBD2. Germline CDR1 reads SNHLY; CDR2 reads FYNNEI. J was trimmed by 1 base and V by 6 bases; bases with no gene match: 9. The CDR3 contains 16 residues. The CDR3 loop is CASRENGLAGTDTQYF. CDR3 bases: TGTGCCAGCAGGGAGAACGGACTAGCAGGCACAGATACGCAGTATTTT. Based on the CDR3 plus reference TRBV2 and TRBJ2-3, the full variable domain is EPEVTQTPSHQVTQMGQEVILRCVPISNHLYFYWYRQILGQKVEFLVSFYNNEISEKSEIFDDQFSVERPDGSNFTLKIRSTKLEDSAMYFCASRENGLAGTDTQYFGPGTRLTVL.

Turning to this clone: Other DNA sequences of this sample code for an identical CDR3. The genes are TRBV28 and TRBJ2-5; D is perhaps TRBD1 (6 bases). Between the trimmed V and J ends, which lost 2 bases and 1 base, there was a span of 8 bases. Germline CDR1 MDHEN, CDR2 SYDVKM. The CDR3 totals 14 residues. This CDR3 reads CASSLRGTQETQYF. CDR3 nucleotides: TGTGCCAGCAGTTTAAGGGGGACCCAAGAGACCCAGTACTTC.